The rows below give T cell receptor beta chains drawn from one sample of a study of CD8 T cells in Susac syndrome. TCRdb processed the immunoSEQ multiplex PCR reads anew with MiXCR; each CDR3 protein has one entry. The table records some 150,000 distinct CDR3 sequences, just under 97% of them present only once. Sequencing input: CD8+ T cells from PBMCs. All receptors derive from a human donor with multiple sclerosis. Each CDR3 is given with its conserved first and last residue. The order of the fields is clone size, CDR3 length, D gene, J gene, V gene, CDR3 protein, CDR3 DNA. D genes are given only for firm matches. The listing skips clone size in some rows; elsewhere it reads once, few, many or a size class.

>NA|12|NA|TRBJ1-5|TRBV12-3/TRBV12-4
CASSRPSQPQHF
TGTGCCAGCAGCCGACCGAGTCAGCCCCAGCATTTT
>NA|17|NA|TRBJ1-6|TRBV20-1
CSAPSGQGAPLYSPLHF
TGCAGTGCGCCCTCGGGGCAGGGCGCCCCTCTGTATTCACCCCTCCACTTT
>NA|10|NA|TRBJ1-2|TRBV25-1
CASSVDGYTF
TGTGCCAGCAGTGTAGATGGCTACACCTTC
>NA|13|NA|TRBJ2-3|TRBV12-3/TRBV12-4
CASSLAAADTQYF
TGTGCCAGCAGTTTAGCGGCGGCAGATACGCAGTATTTT
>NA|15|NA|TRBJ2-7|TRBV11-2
CASRKGSSNPYEQYF
TGTGCCAGTAGAAAGGGCTCTTCAAATCCCTACGAGCAGTACTTC
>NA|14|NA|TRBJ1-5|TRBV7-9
CASSLTAGPQPQHF
TGTGCCAGCAGCTTAACGGCGGGGCCGCAGCCCCAGCATTTT
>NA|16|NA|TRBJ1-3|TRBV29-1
CSAQGVDLSSGNTIYF
TGCAGCGCCCAGGGCGTAGATCTGAGCTCTGGAAACACCATATATTTT
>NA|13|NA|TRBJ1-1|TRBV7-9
CASSWGVDTEAFF
TGTGCCAGCAGCTGGGGCGTGGACACTGAAGCTTTCTTT
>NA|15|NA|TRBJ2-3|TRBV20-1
CSANGRDGDRDTQYF
TGCAGTGCTAACGGCCGGGACGGTGACCGAGATACGCAGTATTTT
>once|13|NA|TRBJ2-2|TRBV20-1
CSARDLNTGELFF
TGCAGTGCTAGAGACCTTAACACCGGGGAGCTGTTTTTT
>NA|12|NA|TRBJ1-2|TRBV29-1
CSVVEDNYGYTF
TGCAGCGTTGTGGAGGATAACTATGGCTACACCTTC
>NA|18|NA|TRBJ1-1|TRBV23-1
CASLNAPILQGLRTEAFF
TGCGCCAGTCTTAACGCCCCGATCCTACAGGGTTTGCGGACTGAAGCTTTCTTT
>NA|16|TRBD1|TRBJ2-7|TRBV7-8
CASSSKTGTGIYEQYF
TGTGCCAGCAGCTCAAAAACCGGGACAGGGATCTACGAGCAGTACTTC
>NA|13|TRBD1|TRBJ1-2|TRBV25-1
CASSDQGVQGYTF
TGTGCCAGCAGTGATCAGGGGGTCCAGGGCTACACCTTC
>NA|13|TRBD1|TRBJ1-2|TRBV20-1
CSAVGTANYGYTF
TGCAGTGCTGTCGGGACAGCTAACTATGGCTACACCTTC
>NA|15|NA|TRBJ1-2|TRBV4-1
CASSQVEGSNYGYTF
TGCGCCAGCAGCCAAGTTGAAGGCAGCAACTATGGCTACACCTTC
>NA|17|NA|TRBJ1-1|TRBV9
CASSVEVQGGFIAEAFF
TGTGCCAGCAGCGTAGAGGTCCAGGGAGGCTTTATCGCTGAAGCTTTCTTT
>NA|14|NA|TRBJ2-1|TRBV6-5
CASSYSLVGNEQFF
TGTGCCAGCAGTTACTCCCTAGTGGGGAATGAGCAGTTCTTC
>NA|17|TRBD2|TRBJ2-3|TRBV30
CAWTLGSGVPLTDTQYF
TGTGCCTGGACTTTGGGTAGCGGGGTGCCCCTCACAGATACGCAGTATTTT
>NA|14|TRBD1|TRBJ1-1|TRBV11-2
CASSNGQETFEAFF
TGTGCCAGCAGCAATGGACAGGAGACGTTTGAAGCTTTCTTT
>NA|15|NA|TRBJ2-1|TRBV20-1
CSAREPLGFGNEQFF
TGCAGTGCTAGAGAACCACTGGGGTTTGGAAATGAGCAGTTCTTC
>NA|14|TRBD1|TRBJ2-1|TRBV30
CACSRDRDYNEQFF
TGTGCCTGTTCCCGGGACAGGGACTACAATGAGCAGTTCTTC
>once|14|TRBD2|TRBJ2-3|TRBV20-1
CSVPPAGEPYTQYF
TGCAGTGTTCCCCCAGCGGGGGAGCCGTATACGCAGTATTTT
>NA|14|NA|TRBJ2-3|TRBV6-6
CASSYSSLKDTQYF
TGTGCCAGCAGTTACTCGAGTCTTAAGGATACGCAGTATTTT
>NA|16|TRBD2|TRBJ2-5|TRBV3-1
CASSPPASGSAKTQYF
TGTGCCAGCAGCCCCCCAGCTAGCGGGAGCGCAAAGACCCAGTACTTC
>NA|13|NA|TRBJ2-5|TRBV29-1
CSVGAGTQETQYF
TGCAGCGTTGGGGCAGGGACTCAGGAGACCCAGTACTTC
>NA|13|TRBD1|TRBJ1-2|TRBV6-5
CASSPGQGNGYTF
TGTGCCAGCAGCCCCGGACAGGGTAATGGCTACACCTTC
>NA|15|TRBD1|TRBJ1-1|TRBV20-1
CSARDPGQGGTEAFF
TGCAGTGCTAGAGACCCCGGACAGGGTGGCACTGAAGCTTTCTTT